Following are 27 T cell receptor beta chains from one sample sequenced in a study of shared clonotypes between healthy human individuals. Sequenced by immunoSEQ multiplex PCR; TCRdb stores in-frame clones only, minus some. The top ten clones hold less than 0.065% of a sample with a few hundred thousand clones, roughly 97% of them seen once. The sample consisted of naive CD4+ T cells sorted from blood. Subset: CD45RA+ positively selected. Receptors originate from a woman in her 30s in good health.

The V gene is TRBV30, the J gene TRBJ2-7; D is ambiguous. V dropped 3 bases and J dropped 2 bases, with 8 bases sitting between them. The CDR3 loop spans 12 amino acids. CDR1 and CDR2 from the germline V gene are GTSNPN and SVGIG (reference sequence). CDR3 amino acids: CAWSHTTYEQYF. CDR3 DNA sequence: TGTGCCTGGAGCCACACTACCTACGAGCAGTACTTC.

V is TRBV5-6 and J is TRBJ2-7; D might be TRBD1 (5 bases). Trimming shortened V by 2 bases and J by 2 bases, and 5 bases separated the two germline ends. In germline, CDR1 is SGHDT, CDR2 YYEEEE. The CDR3 sequence is 12 residues long. CDR3 DNA: TGTGCCAGCAGCTTAGGGGCCTACGAGCAGTACTTC. It specifies CASSLGAYEQYF.

The chain recombines TRBV6-5 with TRBJ1-3, with D uncertain. Germline V gene sequence: CDR1 MNHEY, CDR2 SVGAGI. This CDR3 has 16 residues. V lost 1 base, J lost 0 bases, and 10 bases lay in between. Here the CDR3 reads CASSYWRSHSGNTIYF. The CDR3 region has the DNA TGTGCCAGCAGTTACTGGAGGTCTCACTCTGGAAACACCATATATTTT.

CDR3 in DNA: TGCGCCAGCAGACGCGCTCGGGGAAGAGGGACTGAAGCTTTCTTT. Translation gives CASRRARGRGTEAFF. The rearrangement links TRBV5-1 to TRBJ1-1; D remains unclear. Trimming removed 5 bases from V and 5 bases from J, with 19 bases in between. Germline loops: CDR1 SGHRS, CDR2 YFSETQ. This CDR3 spans 15 amino acids. Looking up the rest from reference TRBV5-1 and TRBJ1-1 gives the full variable domain: KAGVTQTPRYLIKTRGQQVTLSCSPISGHRSVSWYQQTPGQGLQFLFEYFSETQRNKGNFPGRFSGRQFSNSRSEMNVSTLELGDSALYLCASRRARGRGTEAFFGQGTRLTVV.

CDR3 protein: CASSFVAGKEYEQYF. In DNA, the CDR3 is TGCGCCAGCAGCTTCGTAGCGGGAAAGGAGTACGAGCAGTACTTC. The chain joins TRBV5-1 to TRBJ2-7; TRBD2 matches at 8 bases. The CDR3 extends over 15 amino acids. Unmatched junction bases numbered 8, after V lost 2 bases and J lost 4 bases. The germline V gene has CDR1 SGHRS and CDR2 YFSETQ.

The chain employs TRBV30 and TRBJ1-1; D gene uncertain. Trimming removed 1 base from V and 4 bases from J, with 10 bases in between. The CDR3 loop spans 13 amino acids. Germline V gene lookup returns CDR1 GTSNPN and CDR2 SVGIG (reference sequence). CDR3 bases: TGTGCCTGGAGTGGTTTACACCCCACTGAAGCTTTCTTT. As protein: CAWSGLHPTEAFF.

The genes are TRBV6-1 and TRBJ1-1, with 10 bases aligning to TRBD1. Germline V gene sequence: CDR1 MNHNS, CDR2 SASEGT. The CDR3 sequence is 15 residues long. V lost 2 bases, J lost 12 bases, and 12 bases stayed unmatched. The DNA of the CDR3 is TGTGCCAGCAGTGAATCCCCCCAGACAGGGGGCTCGTCTTTCTTT. Protein: CASSESPQTGGSSFF.

The gene calls are TRBV21-1 and TRBJ1-5; the table names TRBD1, a call not compared with the DNA. TRBV21-1 is noted as a pseudogene. The CDR3 consists of 15 residues. The CDR3 DNA reads as TGTGCCAGCAGCAAATTGGGCCAGAGCAATCAGCCCCAGCATTTT. Its translation: CASSKLGQSNQPQHF.

The rearrangement uses TRBV18 and TRBJ2-7, with a tentative D call TRBD2 (6 bases). The CDR3 totals 14 residues. The V and J ends lost 3 bases and 4 bases respectively, with 13 bases between them. In germline, CDR1 is KGHSH, CDR2 LQKENI. CDR3 DNA: TGTGCCAGCTCACCCGGGGTTAGCGGATACGAGCAGTACTTC. Its protein is CASSPGVSGYEQYF.

V is TRBV5-1 and J is TRBJ2-2; D is unresolved. Trimming took 2 bases from V and 4 from J, leaving 3 bases between them. The CDR3 length is 12 residues. CDR1 SGHRS and CDR2 YFSETQ come from the germline V gene. CDR3 region: CASSFVTGELFF. The CDR3 nucleotides are TGCGCCAGCAGCTTTGTCACCGGGGAGCTGTTTTTT.

Comments on this clone: The junction does not match germline at one end; this may be a read error. This CDR3 is CASSERLAGSTGTQYF. CDR3 nucleotides: TGTGCCAGCAGCGAGCGACTAGCGGGGAGCACAGGTACGCAGTATTTT. The V gene is TRBV14, the J gene TRBJ2-3, with TRBD2 matching 11 bases. The CDR3 length is 16 residues. Per the germline V gene, CDR1 is SGHDN and CDR2 is FVKESK.

Worth noting for this clone: Relative to the germline gene, one junction end is altered; a read error may explain this. V usage is TRBV19 and J usage is TRBJ1-5, with 7 bases lining up with TRBD1. This CDR3 contains 16 residues. Germline V gives CDR1 LNHDA, CDR2 SQIVND (reference sequence). Written as DNA, the CDR3 is TGTGCCAGTAGTATAGATCACGGAGGGGGCAAACAGCCCCAGCATTTT. Residues: CASSIDHGGGKQPQHF.

The J gene is TRBJ2-7, the V gene TRBV5-1; D remains unclear. There are 15 residues in the CDR3. V was pared by 4 bases and J by 0 bases, with 14 bases between. Germline V gene sequence: CDR1 SGHRS, CDR2 YFSETQ. CDR3 sequence (DNA): TGCGCCAGCAGCCCTGGAGCCGCTAGCTCCTACGAGCAGTACTTC. This encodes CASSPGAASSYEQYF.

The gene calls are TRBV2 and TRBJ2-2, with 9 positions matching TRBD2. This CDR3 has 14 residues. Germline loops: CDR1 SNHLY, CDR2 FYNNEI. The junction had 1 base not matched to a gene; V was cut back by 6 bases and J by 2 bases. This CDR3 is CASRTSGNTGELFF. As DNA, the CDR3 is TGTGCCAGCAGGACTAGCGGAAACACCGGGGAGCTGTTTTTT.

The gene calls are TRBV4-2 and TRBJ1-5, with 7 bases aligning to TRBD1. The length of the CDR3 is 15 residues. J lost 5 bases, V lost 0 bases, and 4 bases had no gene match. Per the germline V gene, CDR1 is LGHNA and CDR2 is YNFKEQ. The CDR3 coding sequence is TGTGCCAGCAGCCAAGACAGGGGGAGCCATCAGCCCCAGCATTTT. This sequence encodes CASSQDRGSHQPQHF.

The chain employs TRBV2 and TRBJ2-3; 7 nucleotides align to TRBD1. The V gene's germline CDR1 is SNHLY and CDR2 FYNNEI. The V gene end was trimmed by 6 bases and the J gene end by 4 bases; junction bases not matched to a gene: 1. This CDR3 region has 12 residues. The CDR3 DNA follows: TGTGCCAGCAGGCAGGGGGCAGATACGCAGTATTTT. This encodes CASRQGADTQYF. The full variable domain, in which reference TRBV2 and TRBJ2-3 provide the parts outside the CDR3, is EPEVTQTPSHQVTQMGQEVILRCVPISNHLYFYWYRQILGQKVEFLVSFYNNEISEKSEIFDDQFSVERPDGSNFTLKIRSTKLEDSAMYFCASRQGADTQYFGPGTRLTVL.

This chain uses TRBV7-2 with TRBJ2-7; 14 positions agree with TRBD2. CDR1 SGHTA and CDR2 FQGNSA come from the germline V gene. J lost 3 bases, V lost 5 bases, and 9 bases had no gene match. The CDR3 runs 17 residues. The CDR3 sequence: CASSLEGTSGSLYEQYF. The CDR3 DNA reads TGTGCCAGCAGCCTGGAGGGGACTAGCGGGAGCCTCTACGAGCAGTACTTC.

The rearrangement links TRBV18 to TRBJ2-2; D is undetermined. Germline CDR1 reads KGHSH; CDR2 reads LQKENI. The CDR3 covers 11 residues. Trimming stripped 6 bases from V and 1 base from J, with 0 bases between. CDR3: CASSNTGELFF. The CDR3 DNA is TGTGCCAGCTCGAACACCGGGGAGCTGTTTTTT.

The V and J genes are TRBV5-1 and TRBJ1-2; TRBD1 agrees at 9 bases. This CDR3 has 16 amino acids. In germline, CDR1 is SGHRS, CDR2 YFSETQ. The V segment lost 0 bases and the J segment 4 bases; nucleotides outside the gene matches: 7. CDR3 sequence (DNA): TGCGCCAGCAGCTTGGAAGTCGGGACAGGGAGCTATGGCTACACCTTC. It translates to CASSLEVGTGSYGYTF. The whole variable domain, remainder taken from reference TRBV5-1 and TRBJ1-2, is KAGVTQTPRYLIKTRGQQVTLSCSPISGHRSVSWYQQTPGQGLQFLFEYFSETQRNKGNFPGRFSGRQFSNSRSEMNVSTLELGDSALYLCASSLEVGTGSYGYTFGSGTRLTVV.

The V and J genes are TRBV10-3 and TRBJ2-7; D might be TRBD2 (6 bases). Germline loops: CDR1 ENHRY, CDR2 SYGVKD. The CDR3 totals 14 residues. With 3 bases removed from V and 3 bases from J, the gap between germline ends came to 12 bases. CDR3 loop: CAISEPGLIYEQYF. DNA of the CDR3: TGTGCCATCAGTGAACCGGGACTTATCTACGAGCAGTACTTC.

J is TRBJ2-3 and V is TRBV6-1; 9 positions agree with TRBD2. Germline V gene sequence: CDR1 MNHNS, CDR2 SASEGT. Germline trimming cut 1 base from V and 2 bases from J; bases unmatched to any gene: 4. The CDR3 is made up of 16 amino acids. The CDR3 here is CASSEGLAGFTDTQYF. The CDR3 DNA is TGTGCCAGCAGTGAAGGCCTAGCGGGATTCACAGATACGCAGTATTTT.

This rearrangement joins TRBV4-1 to TRBJ2-2, with 9 nucleotides matching TRBD2. The CDR3 is 20 amino acids. Losses at the gene ends were 0 bases for V and 0 bases for J; bases not matched to a gene: 11. CDR1 is MGHRA and CDR2 is YSYEKL in the germline V gene. The CDR3 coding sequence is TGCGCCAGCAGCCAAGATCCCATCTTTAGCGGGAGTGCGAACACCGGGGAGCTGTTTTTT. Protein sequence: CASSQDPIFSGSANTGELFF.

The chain couples TRBV27 to TRBJ2-3; TRBD1 aligns across 7 bases. This CDR3 is 17 amino acids long. Germline assignment: CDR1 MNHEY and CDR2 SMNVEV (reference sequence). Trimming at V came to 6 bases and at J to 1 base, leaving 13 bases not matched to a gene. As DNA, the CDR3 is TGTGCCAGCAGACCCGAAGCCGTCGGGACAGGCACAGATACGCAGTATTTT. It yields the protein CASRPEAVGTGTDTQYF.

V and J are TRBV6-6 and TRBJ2-1; 16 bases fit TRBD2. V shed 5 bases, J shed 11 bases, and the junction held 3 bases outside the gene matches. Germline V gives CDR1 MNHNY, CDR2 SVGAGI (reference sequence). CDR3 size: 14 residues. The chain's CDR3 is CASSQGLAGGQQFF. The CDR3 DNA reads as TGTGCCAGCAGTCAGGGACTAGCGGGAGGGCAGCAGTTCTTC.

The chain uses TRBV7-2 and TRBJ2-5; no reliable D call. The germline V and J ends were trimmed by 2 bases and 5 bases, with 9 bases remaining between them. CDR1 and CDR2 from the germline V gene are SGHTA and FQGNSA. This CDR3 has 13 amino acids. CDR3 sequence: CASSLSGPETQYF. CDR3 nucleotide sequence: TGTGCCAGCAGCTTAAGTGGCCCGGAGACCCAGTACTTC.

The rearrangement links TRBV18 to TRBJ2-1; D might be TRBD1 (5 bases). V was trimmed by 5 bases and J by 0 bases, leaving 11 bases between them. Germline CDR1 reads KGHSH; CDR2 reads LQKENI. CDR3 length: 15 residues. The CDR3 region is CASSATEFSYNEQFF. The CDR3 DNA is TGTGCCAGCTCAGCGACAGAGTTCTCCTACAATGAGCAGTTCTTC.

V is TRBV6-6 and J is TRBJ1-2; TRBD1 might be the D (6 bases). CDR3 size: 14 residues. Germline CDR1 MNHNY, CDR2 SVGAGI (reference sequence). V was pared by 2 bases and J by 4 bases, with 11 bases between. The CDR3 DNA reads as TGTGCCAGCAGTTACAACCTACAGGGCTATGGCTACACCTTC. Translation: CASSYNLQGYGYTF.